This is a list of T cell receptor beta chains from one sample in a study of STAT5B mutations in CD4+ large granular lymphocyte leukemia. Assay used: immunoSEQ multiplex PCR; TCRdb lists only in-frame clones, some missing. Here the sample spans over 45,000 clones, roughly three quarters being singletons. The sample consisted of CD4+ T cells from blood buffy coats. The receptor set was obtained from a human donor in good health. Each CDR3 is given with its conserved first and last residue. A D gene is named only where the DNA matches it firmly. Only part of the rows carry a size: once, few, many, or a class if the clone is expanded.

clone_size: -
v_call: TRBV6-1
d_call: TRBD1
j_call: TRBJ2-4
cdr3_aa: CASSETGVGKNIQYF
cdr3_nt: TGTGCCAGCAGTGAAACAGGGGTTGGCAAAAACATTCAGTACTTC

clone_size: -
v_call: TRBV29-1
d_call: TRBD2
j_call: TRBJ2-1
cdr3_aa: CSVRGGALDEQFF
cdr3_nt: TGCAGCGTCCGCGGGGGGGCCCTCGATGAGCAGTTCTTC

clone_size: -
v_call: TRBV20-1
d_call: -
j_call: TRBJ1-2
cdr3_aa: CSAGEEFGYTF
cdr3_nt: TGCAGTGCAGGGGAAGAATTTGGCTACACCTTC

clone_size: -
v_call: TRBV5-6
d_call: -
j_call: TRBJ1-1
cdr3_aa: CASSLPRGLNTEAFF
cdr3_nt: TGTGCCAGCAGCTTACCCAGGGGCCTGAACACTGAAGCTTTCTTT

clone_size: -
v_call: TRBV29-1
d_call: TRBD2
j_call: TRBJ2-1
cdr3_aa: CSVARGGGADNEQFF
cdr3_nt: TGCAGCGTTGCCCGGGGCGGGGGGGCCGATAATGAGCAGTTCTTC

clone_size: -
v_call: TRBV5-1
d_call: -
j_call: TRBJ1-6
cdr3_aa: CASSETGTVNSPLHF
cdr3_nt: TGCGCCAGCAGCGAAACCGGGACGGTCAATTCACCCCTCCACTTT

clone_size: -
v_call: TRBV5-1
d_call: -
j_call: TRBJ2-1
cdr3_aa: CASSGQGASYNEQFF
cdr3_nt: TGCGCCAGCAGCGGGCAGGGTGCCTCCTACAATGAGCAGTTCTTC

clone_size: few
v_call: TRBV7-3
d_call: -
j_call: TRBJ2-1
cdr3_aa: CASSPGGPYNEQFF
cdr3_nt: TGTGCCAGCAGCCCCGGGGGGCCCTACAATGAGCAGTTCTTC

clone_size: once
v_call: TRBV6-1
d_call: TRBD1
j_call: TRBJ2-2
cdr3_aa: CASSERDREFGELFF
cdr3_nt: TGTGCCAGCAGTGAACGGGACAGGGAATTCGGGGAGCTGTTTTTT

clone_size: -
v_call: TRBV5-1
d_call: -
j_call: TRBJ2-5
cdr3_aa: CASSNGPEETQYF
cdr3_nt: TGCGCCAGCAGCAATGGACCGGAAGAGACCCAGTACTTC

clone_size: -
v_call: TRBV7-9
d_call: -
j_call: TRBJ1-3
cdr3_aa: CASSPSGRGGNTIYF
cdr3_nt: TGTGCCAGCAGCCCCTCGGGCAGGGGAGGGAACACCATATATTTT

clone_size: -
v_call: TRBV7-6
d_call: -
j_call: TRBJ2-2
cdr3_aa: CASSLAAHSNTGELFF
cdr3_nt: TGTGCCAGCAGCTTAGCGGCACATTCGAACACCGGGGAGCTGTTTTTT

clone_size: few
v_call: TRBV2
d_call: -
j_call: TRBJ2-2
cdr3_aa: CASSDDRTVGELFF
cdr3_nt: TGTGCCAGCAGTGACGACAGGACAGTCGGGGAGCTGTTTTTT

clone_size: few
v_call: TRBV7-9
d_call: -
j_call: TRBJ2-6
cdr3_aa: CASTLGATGANVLTF
cdr3_nt: TGTGCCAGCACCTTGGGGGCGACTGGGGCCAACGTCCTGACTTTC

clone_size: -
v_call: TRBV5-4
d_call: -
j_call: TRBJ1-1
cdr3_aa: CASSLDVGRGAFF
cdr3_nt: TGTGCCAGCAGCTTGGATGTGGGCCGGGGAGCTTTCTTT

clone_size: once
v_call: TRBV14
d_call: -
j_call: TRBJ1-5
cdr3_aa: CASSQIDKSNQPQHF
cdr3_nt: TGTGCCAGCAGCCAAATAGACAAGAGCAATCAGCCCCAGCATTTT

clone_size: few
v_call: TRBV6-6
d_call: -
j_call: TRBJ2-2
cdr3_aa: CASSYSNTGELFF
cdr3_nt: TGTGCCAGCAGTTACTCGAACACCGGGGAGCTGTTTTTT

clone_size: -
v_call: TRBV5-1
d_call: TRBD2
j_call: TRBJ2-1
cdr3_aa: CASSSRGDNEQFF
cdr3_nt: TGCGCCAGCAGCAGCCGGGGGGACAATGAGCAGTTCTTC

clone_size: -
v_call: TRBV5-1
d_call: TRBD1
j_call: TRBJ2-1
cdr3_aa: CASSGQGVGSYNEQFF
cdr3_nt: TGCGCCAGCAGCGGACAGGGGGTTGGCTCCTACAATGAGCAGTTCTTC

clone_size: -
v_call: TRBV5-1
d_call: -
j_call: TRBJ2-2
cdr3_aa: CASSLGGHSTGELFF
cdr3_nt: TGCGCCAGCAGCTTGGGGGGCCATAGCACCGGGGAGCTGTTTTTT

clone_size: -
v_call: TRBV6-5
d_call: -
j_call: TRBJ1-3
cdr3_aa: CASSYVGSRNTIYF
cdr3_nt: TGTGCCAGCAGTTACGTAGGCTCAAGAAACACCATATATTTT

clone_size: -
v_call: TRBV5-1
d_call: TRBD1
j_call: TRBJ2-3
cdr3_aa: CASSLGTGDITDTQYF
cdr3_nt: TGCGCCAGCAGCTTGGGGACAGGGGACATCACAGATACGCAGTATTTT

clone_size: few
v_call: TRBV30
d_call: -
j_call: TRBJ2-2
cdr3_aa: CASRPLGQLFTGELFF
cdr3_nt: TGTGCCTCGAGGCCCCTTGGACAGCTATTCACCGGGGAGCTGTTTTTT

clone_size: few
v_call: TRBV20-1
d_call: -
j_call: TRBJ2-1
cdr3_aa: CSAYEQFF
cdr3_nt: TGCAGTGCGTATGAGCAGTTCTTC

clone_size: -
v_call: TRBV7-3
d_call: -
j_call: TRBJ2-3
cdr3_aa: CASSAGGLSTDTQYF
cdr3_nt: TGTGCCAGCAGCGCTGGGGGACTCAGCACAGATACGCAGTATTTT

clone_size: -
v_call: TRBV18
d_call: TRBD1
j_call: TRBJ1-1
cdr3_aa: CASSPRQGRLNTEAFF
cdr3_nt: TGTGCCAGCTCACCAAGACAGGGGCGGTTAAACACTGAAGCTTTCTTT

clone_size: -
v_call: TRBV5-5
d_call: TRBD1
j_call: TRBJ2-5
cdr3_aa: CASSSGTVYETQYF
cdr3_nt: TGTGCCAGCAGCTCCGGGACAGTGTATGAGACCCAGTACTTC

clone_size: -
v_call: TRBV10-3
d_call: TRBD2
j_call: TRBJ2-3
cdr3_aa: CAKRTSGDDTQYF
cdr3_nt: TGTGCCAAGAGGACTAGCGGGGACGATACGCAGTATTTT

clone_size: -
v_call: TRBV7-2
d_call: TRBD2
j_call: TRBJ2-3
cdr3_aa: CASSQLAGGRTDTQYF
cdr3_nt: TGTGCCAGCAGCCAACTAGCGGGGGGCCGCACAGATACGCAGTATTTT

clone_size: -
v_call: TRBV27
d_call: -
j_call: TRBJ1-5
cdr3_aa: CASSPGLYSNQPQHF
cdr3_nt: TGTGCCAGCAGTCCGGGGCTTTATAGCAATCAGCCCCAGCATTTT

clone_size: -
v_call: TRBV18
d_call: -
j_call: TRBJ2-7
cdr3_aa: CASSPGTQLTYEQYF
cdr3_nt: TGTGCCAGCTCACCAGGGACCCAGCTAACCTACGAGCAGTACTTC

clone_size: -
v_call: TRBV6-5
d_call: TRBD2
j_call: TRBJ2-3
cdr3_aa: CASKDSGGATDTQYF
cdr3_nt: TGTGCCAGCAAGGACAGCGGGGGGGCCACAGATACGCAGTATTTT

clone_size: -
v_call: TRBV19
d_call: -
j_call: TRBJ1-4
cdr3_aa: CASSIGQVNEKLFF
cdr3_nt: TGTGCCAGTAGTATCGGGCAGGTTAATGAAAAACTGTTTTTT

clone_size: -
v_call: TRBV7-2
d_call: -
j_call: TRBJ1-1
cdr3_aa: CASSLLGMNTEAFF
cdr3_nt: TGTGCCAGCAGCTTATTAGGGATGAACACTGAAGCTTTCTTT

clone_size: -
v_call: TRBV19
d_call: -
j_call: TRBJ2-5
cdr3_aa: CASRRGVQETQYF
cdr3_nt: TGTGCCAGTAGAAGGGGAGTCCAAGAGACCCAGTACTTC

clone_size: few
v_call: TRBV19
d_call: TRBD1
j_call: TRBJ2-1
cdr3_aa: CASRKQGAHYEQFF
cdr3_nt: TGTGCCAGTAGGAAACAGGGGGCGCACTATGAGCAGTTCTTC

clone_size: -
v_call: TRBV5-5
d_call: -
j_call: TRBJ2-5
cdr3_aa: CASSFGQLEETQYF
cdr3_nt: TGTGCCAGCAGCTTTGGACAGTTGGAAGAGACCCAGTACTTC

clone_size: -
v_call: TRBV6-1
d_call: -
j_call: TRBJ2-5
cdr3_aa: CASRSGVGETQYF
cdr3_nt: TGTGCCAGCAGGTCTGGCGTGGGAGAGACCCAGTACTTC

clone_size: -
v_call: TRBV5-6
d_call: TRBD1
j_call: TRBJ1-5
cdr3_aa: CASSVLQGALLDQPQHF
cdr3_nt: TGTGCCAGCAGCGTACTACAGGGGGCGCTTCTCGATCAGCCCCAGCATTTT

clone_size: -
v_call: TRBV7-2
d_call: TRBD2
j_call: TRBJ2-3
cdr3_aa: CASSMTSGTDTQYF
cdr3_nt: TGTGCCAGCAGCATGACTAGCGGCACAGATACGCAGTATTTT

clone_size: once
v_call: TRBV29-1
d_call: -
j_call: TRBJ2-3
cdr3_aa: CSVYRVPDTQYF
cdr3_nt: TGCAGCGTTTACAGGGTCCCAGATACGCAGTATTTT

clone_size: -
v_call: TRBV28
d_call: TRBD1
j_call: TRBJ1-4
cdr3_aa: CASSGYPQGRTNEKLFF
cdr3_nt: TGTGCCAGCAGTGGGTACCCACAGGGGCGGACTAATGAAAAACTGTTTTTT

clone_size: once
v_call: TRBV6-5
d_call: -
j_call: TRBJ1-1
cdr3_aa: CASSYSQGGDTEAFF
cdr3_nt: TGTGCCAGCAGTTACTCACAGGGAGGGGACACTGAAGCTTTCTTT

clone_size: -
v_call: TRBV10-3
d_call: TRBD2
j_call: TRBJ2-1
cdr3_aa: CAISIAGDAYNEQFF
cdr3_nt: TGTGCCATCAGTATAGCGGGGGACGCATACAATGAGCAGTTCTTC

clone_size: -
v_call: TRBV28
d_call: TRBD2
j_call: TRBJ2-5
cdr3_aa: CASSSGTSGAETQYF
cdr3_nt: TGTGCCAGCAGTTCGGGGACTAGCGGGGCGGAGACCCAGTACTTC

clone_size: -
v_call: TRBV5-6
d_call: TRBD1
j_call: TRBJ2-7
cdr3_aa: CASSLAGQGSYEQYF
cdr3_nt: TGTGCCAGCAGCTTGGCTGGACAGGGAAGCTACGAGCAGTACTTC

clone_size: -
v_call: TRBV5-6
d_call: TRBD2
j_call: TRBJ2-5
cdr3_aa: CASIDFGGKETQYF
cdr3_nt: TGTGCCAGCATCGACTTCGGGGGGAAAGAGACCCAGTACTTC

clone_size: -
v_call: TRBV29-1
d_call: TRBD1
j_call: TRBJ1-1
cdr3_aa: CSVEDRAGGLNTEAFF
cdr3_nt: TGCAGCGTTGAAGATCGGGCAGGGGGGTTGAACACTGAAGCTTTCTTT

clone_size: -
v_call: TRBV5-5
d_call: -
j_call: TRBJ1-1
cdr3_aa: CASTSPPENTEAFF
cdr3_nt: TGTGCCAGCACCAGTCCCCCGGAGAACACTGAAGCTTTCTTT

clone_size: -
v_call: TRBV5-1
d_call: -
j_call: TRBJ1-1
cdr3_aa: CASSLGAEVGEAFF
cdr3_nt: TGCGCCAGCAGCTTGGGTGCTGAAGTTGGTGAAGCTTTCTTT

clone_size: -
v_call: TRBV30
d_call: TRBD2
j_call: TRBJ2-3
cdr3_aa: CAWSLAGGRSDTQYF
cdr3_nt: TGTGCCTGGAGTCTTGCGGGGGGGCGGTCAGATACGCAGTATTTT

clone_size: -
v_call: TRBV18
d_call: -
j_call: TRBJ2-5
cdr3_aa: CASSPVFGGETQYF
cdr3_nt: TGTGCCAGCTCACCAGTCTTCGGGGGAGAGACCCAGTACTTC

clone_size: few
v_call: TRBV10-3
d_call: -
j_call: TRBJ2-7
cdr3_aa: CAISGTGFSYEQYF
cdr3_nt: TGTGCCATCAGTGGTACAGGGTTCTCCTACGAGCAGTACTTC

clone_size: few
v_call: TRBV9
d_call: TRBD1
j_call: TRBJ2-2
cdr3_aa: CASSVAPLDRGPGELFF
cdr3_nt: TGTGCCAGCAGCGTAGCTCCCTTGGACAGGGGGCCTGGGGAGCTGTTTTTT